Following are 3 T cell receptor beta chains from one sample sequenced in a study of low-dose radiotherapy and immunotherapy resistance in tumors. Stated time point: before trial treatment. The authors ran around 19 PCR cycles to amplify TCRs with a constant-region primer and V-primer adapter. TCRdb used MiXCR to reprocess the reads, holding one entry per CDR3 protein. Among about 46,000 distinct CDR3 sequences listed, about an eighth were seen once. Sequencing used PBMCs, obtained before treatment. These receptors all come from a female donor with ovarian cancer.

This clonotype was found many times. The chain uses TRBV5-1 and TRBJ1-2, with 7 nucleotides matching TRBD1. V lost 0 bases, J lost 7 bases, and 15 bases stayed unmatched. The germline gives CDR1 SGHRS, CDR2 YFSETQ. The CDR3 has 17 amino acids. The CDR3 bases are TGCGCCAGCAGCTTGGCCGCGGGACAGACCACATTAACTGGCTACACCTTC. Its protein product is CASSLAAGQTTLTGYTF.

This clonotype was picked up many times. This chain joins TRBV28 and TRBJ2-7; weak D call: TRBD2 (6 bases). The CDR3 extends over 14 amino acids. V lost 4 bases to trimming and J lost 1 base, with 11 bases between them. The germline V gene encodes CDR1 MDHEN and CDR2 SYDVKM. The DNA for the CDR3 is TGTGCCAGCAGTTCGCCGGGACTTTCCTACGAGCAGTACTTC. Translating gives CASSSPGLSYEQYF.

At least ten counts were recorded for this clonotype. The rearrangement joins TRBV5-4 to TRBJ2-3, with D tentatively TRBD2 (6 bases). CDR1 and CDR2 from the germline V gene are SGHNT and YYREEE (reference sequence). Trimming took 0 bases from V and 5 from J, leaving 13 bases between them. The CDR3 is made up of 15 amino acids. The CDR3 protein is CASSLVGGPGDTQYF. The DNA for the CDR3 is TGTGCCAGCAGCTTGGTCGGAGGGCCGGGAGATACGCAGTATTTT.